Listed below are T cell receptor beta chains from one sample, sequenced in a study of T cell responses to AZD1222 COVID-19 vaccine. Clones were sequenced by immunoSEQ multiplex PCR, and TCRdb holds only the in-frame ones, with some missing. Found here are 95,000 to 110,000 clones, 75% to 90% of them singletons; the top ten hold 20%. The sample was peripheral blood, taken on day 0 of AZD1222 vaccination. The receptor set was obtained from an adult in good health. The CDR3 runs from the conserved cysteine through the conserved F or W. The order of the fields is V gene, D gene, clone size, J gene, CDR3 protein, CDR3 DNA. D genes are given only for firm matches. The size entry is marked missing in some rows and otherwise reads once, few, many or a size class.

v_gene: TRBV7-6; d_gene: NA; abundance: NA; j_gene: TRBJ1-3; CDR3aa: CASSLTGSGNTIYF; CDR3nt: TGTGCCAGCAGCTTAACGGGTAGCGGAAACACCATATATTTT
v_gene: TRBV11-2; d_gene: NA; abundance: NA; j_gene: TRBJ1-3; CDR3aa: CASSIQGSGNTIYF; CDR3nt: TGTGCCAGCAGCATCCAGGGATCTGGAAACACCATATATTTT
v_gene: TRBV19; d_gene: NA; abundance: NA; j_gene: TRBJ1-3; CDR3aa: CASSMSIGSGNTIYF; CDR3nt: TGTGCCAGTAGTATGAGTATCGGATCTGGAAACACCATATATTTT
v_gene: TRBV18; d_gene: TRBD1; abundance: NA; j_gene: TRBJ1-4; CDR3aa: CASSTGTGGEKLFF; CDR3nt: TGTGCCAGCTCAACGGGGACAGGGGGAGAAAAACTGTTTTTT
v_gene: TRBV10-3; d_gene: NA; abundance: NA; j_gene: TRBJ2-1; CDR3aa: CAISRENNEQFF; CDR3nt: TGTGCCATCAGCCGGGAAAACAATGAGCAGTTCTTC
v_gene: TRBV5-4; d_gene: NA; abundance: once; j_gene: TRBJ1-6; CDR3aa: CASRRQTNNSPLHF; CDR3nt: TGTGCCAGCAGGCGGCAGACCAATAATTCACCCCTCCACTTT
v_gene: TRBV19; d_gene: NA; abundance: few; j_gene: TRBJ1-2; CDR3aa: CASSLGSQGGYTF; CDR3nt: TGTGCCAGTAGTTTGGGCAGCCAGGGTGGCTACACCTTC
v_gene: TRBV7-2; d_gene: NA; abundance: NA; j_gene: TRBJ1-2; CDR3aa: CASSLLVYGYTF; CDR3nt: TGTGCCAGCAGCTTACTAGTCTATGGCTACACCTTC
v_gene: TRBV6-2/TRBV6-3; d_gene: TRBD1; abundance: NA; j_gene: TRBJ2-5; CDR3aa: CASSLGSGTGEETQYF; CDR3nt: TGTGCCAGCAGCCTTGGCTCCGGGACAGGGGAAGAGACCCAGTACTTC
v_gene: TRBV18; d_gene: NA; abundance: NA; j_gene: TRBJ1-2; CDR3aa: CASSPGAVANYGYTF; CDR3nt: TGTGCCAGCTCACCTGGGGCGGTAGCTAACTATGGCTACACCTTC
v_gene: TRBV9; d_gene: NA; abundance: NA; j_gene: TRBJ1-2; CDR3aa: CASSVAETSNYGYTF; CDR3nt: TGTGCCAGCAGCGTAGCCGAGACCAGTAACTATGGCTACACCTTC
v_gene: TRBV28; d_gene: NA; abundance: NA; j_gene: TRBJ2-7; CDR3aa: CASRGAGSSYEQYF; CDR3nt: TGTGCCAGCAGAGGGGCTGGAAGCTCCTACGAGCAGTACTTC
v_gene: TRBV19; d_gene: NA; abundance: NA; j_gene: TRBJ2-7; CDR3aa: CASSILFGNYEQYF; CDR3nt: TGTGCCAGTAGTATCTTGTTCGGCAACTACGAGCAGTACTTC
v_gene: TRBV4-1; d_gene: TRBD1; abundance: once; j_gene: TRBJ2-7; CDR3aa: CASSLRQGNDYEQYF; CDR3nt: TGCGCCAGCAGCCTCCGACAGGGGAATGACTACGAGCAGTACTTC
v_gene: TRBV6-5; d_gene: NA; abundance: NA; j_gene: TRBJ2-7; CDR3aa: CASSSRVNTDEQYF; CDR3nt: TGTGCCAGCAGTTCTAGGGTCAACACGGACGAGCAGTACTTC
v_gene: TRBV7-2; d_gene: TRBD1; abundance: NA; j_gene: TRBJ1-4; CDR3aa: CASTQSGTGEEKLFF; CDR3nt: TGTGCCAGCACCCAGTCGGGGACAGGGGAAGAAAAACTGTTTTTT
v_gene: TRBV5-1; d_gene: NA; abundance: NA; j_gene: TRBJ2-2; CDR3aa: CASQGFMNTGELFF; CDR3nt: TGCGCCAGCCAAGGCTTTATGAACACCGGGGAGCTGTTTTTT
v_gene: TRBV7-6; d_gene: TRBD2; abundance: NA; j_gene: TRBJ2-7; CDR3aa: CASSPTQRGSSNEQYF; CDR3nt: TGTGCCAGCAGCCCCACCCAGCGCGGGAGTAGCAACGAGCAGTACTTC
v_gene: TRBV7-2; d_gene: NA; abundance: NA; j_gene: TRBJ2-1; CDR3aa: CASSLANRVVRGEQFF; CDR3nt: TGTGCCAGCAGCTTAGCGAACAGGGTCGTTAGAGGTGAGCAGTTCTTC
v_gene: TRBV9; d_gene: TRBD1; abundance: NA; j_gene: TRBJ2-7; CDR3aa: CASSTNRDSLTYEQYF; CDR3nt: TGTGCCAGCAGCACCAACCGGGACAGCCTCACCTACGAGCAGTACTTC
v_gene: TRBV7-2; d_gene: TRBD1; abundance: NA; j_gene: TRBJ2-7; CDR3aa: CASSLGWGQPYEQYF; CDR3nt: TGTGCCAGCAGCTTAGGATGGGGACAGCCCTACGAGCAGTACTTC
v_gene: TRBV6-6; d_gene: NA; abundance: NA; j_gene: TRBJ1-3; CDR3aa: CASSYPRGNTIYF; CDR3nt: TGTGCCAGCAGTTACCCCAGGGGAAACACCATATATTTT
v_gene: TRBV27; d_gene: NA; abundance: NA; j_gene: TRBJ2-3; CDR3aa: CASSFGLKTDTQYF; CDR3nt: TGTGCCAGCAGTTTTGGACTGAAGACAGATACGCAGTATTTT
v_gene: TRBV7-3; d_gene: TRBD1; abundance: NA; j_gene: TRBJ1-6; CDR3aa: CASSPTGFGSPLHF; CDR3nt: TGTGCCAGCAGCCCGACAGGGTTCGGTTCACCCCTCCACTTT
v_gene: TRBV10-3; d_gene: TRBD1; abundance: once; j_gene: TRBJ1-6; CDR3aa: CAISAIPTGGGSPLHF; CDR3nt: TGTGCCATCAGTGCGATACCCACAGGGGGTGGCTCACCCCTCCACTTT
v_gene: TRBV28; d_gene: NA; abundance: NA; j_gene: TRBJ1-5; CDR3aa: CASRAYSNQPQHF; CDR3nt: TGTGCCAGCAGGGCTTATAGCAATCAGCCCCAGCATTTT
v_gene: TRBV7-8; d_gene: NA; abundance: NA; j_gene: TRBJ1-3; CDR3aa: CASSIQNTIYF; CDR3nt: TGTGCCAGCAGCATACAAAACACCATATATTTT